This entry lists 13 T cell receptor beta chains sequenced from one sample in a study of blood T cells in healthy people across ages. The second PCR ran about 6 to 12 cycles with a sample-barcoded 5' primer and J-beta primers. TCRdb independently ran MiXCR on the 5' RACE reads; one entry per CDR3 protein. The data show nearly 800,000 distinct CDR3 sequences, approximately 53% seen once. Sequencing used blood. The receptors here all came from a man aged 40-55 years in good health.

The chain joins TRBV4-1 to TRBJ1-4; the match to TRBD1 covers 9 bases. The junction had 10 bases not matched to a gene; V was cut back by 4 bases and J by 7 bases. This CDR3 comprises 16 residues. Germline lookup yields CDR1 MGHRA and CDR2 YSYEKL. CDR3 loop: CASSPDHGTGREKLFF. The DNA of the CDR3 is TGCGCCAGCAGCCCTGACCACGGGACAGGGCGTGAAAAACTGTTTTTT.

The chain carries TRBV20-1 and TRBJ2-3, with D hard to call. The CDR3 loop spans 13 amino acids. Germline V CDR1 and CDR2: DFQATT, SNEGSKA (reference sequence). The V end was cut by 2 bases, the J end by 4 bases, with 10 bases between. CDR3 DNA: TGCAGTGCTAGATATTCCCAGGCAGATACGCAGTATTTT. Residues: CSARYSQADTQYF.

This clonotype has just a few counts. The chain employs TRBV5-1 and TRBJ2-1, with 8 bases lining up with TRBD2. The length of the CDR3 is 15 residues. The germline CDR1 and CDR2 sequences are SGHRS and YFSETQ. The junction had 7 bases not matched to a gene; V was cut back by 0 bases and J by 8 bases. In nucleotides, the CDR3 is TGCGCCAGCAGCTTGGCCGGGACTAGGAATGATGAGCAGTTCTTC. This translates into CASSLAGTRNDEQFF.

The chain has TRBV28 and TRBJ2-1, with 9 bases aligning to TRBD2. The germline V gene encodes CDR1 MDHEN and CDR2 SYDVKM. This CDR3 comprises 16 residues. Losses at the gene ends were 5 bases for V and 9 bases for J; bases not matched to a gene: 14. This CDR3 is CASSPTSAGGLGEQFF. CDR3 DNA: TGTGCCAGCAGTCCAACTTCGGCGGGGGGGCTGGGTGAGCAGTTCTTC.

This clonotype was detected only a few times. This chain joins TRBV6-5 and TRBJ2-3; D remains ambiguous. Trimming took 5 bases from V and 8 from J, leaving 20 bases between them. CDR1 is MNHEY, CDR2 SVGAGI, per germline. This CDR3 has 15 residues. The CDR3 region has the DNA TGTGCCAGCAGTCGAAAGGCGACTGGCAGTGGTACGCAGTATTTT. Translating gives CASSRKATGSGTQYF.

This clonotype was seen more than once but under ten times. The chain combines TRBV5-1 with TRBJ2-7, with 9 bases matching TRBD1. The V segment lost 0 bases and the J segment 6 bases; nucleotides outside the gene matches: 4. Germline V gene data show CDR1 as SGHRS and CDR2 as YFSETQ. This CDR3 contains 14 residues. DNA for the CDR3: TGCGCCAGCAGCTTGGAATGGACAGGGGCCGAGCAGTACTTC. Encoded protein: CASSLEWTGAEQYF.

The chain carries TRBV7-9 and TRBJ1-2; perhaps TRBD1 as D (6 bases). The CDR3 length is 14 residues. Trimming removed 5 bases at V and 2 bases at J, with 12 bases between. Per germline, CDR1 SEHNR and CDR2 FQNEAQ (reference sequence). CDR3 in DNA: TGTGCCAGCAGCGAAGATACAGGGAACTATGGCTACACCTTC. This translates into CASSEDTGNYGYTF.

The CDR3 nucleotides read TGTGCCAGCAGCCCCGGGGCTAGCGGGAGGTCCGGTGATACGCAGTATTTT. Protein: CASSPGASGRSGDTQYF. The chain employs TRBV4-2 and TRBJ2-3; 11 nucleotides match TRBD2. The germline gives CDR1 LGHNA, CDR2 YNFKEQ. V lost 4 bases, J lost 6 bases, and 12 bases stayed unmatched. The CDR3 runs to 17 residues.

Turning to this clonotype: The junction shows a germline mismatch at one end, possibly a read error. The V gene is TRBV3-1, the J gene TRBJ2-3; D gene unclear. The CDR3 has 14 residues. Germline V gives CDR1 LGHDT, CDR2 YNNKEL (reference sequence). For the CDR3, the DNA is TGTGCCTGCAGCCACCGCGCCCGCACAGATACGCAGTATTTT. It encodes CACSHRARTDTQYF.

This clonotype was seen many times. The V and J genes are TRBV5-6 and TRBJ2-5; possible D gene TRBD1, 5 bases. The CDR3 loop spans 16 amino acids. Trimming took off 3 bases at V and 1 base at J, with 16 bases between the two ends. The V gene's germline CDR1 is SGHDT and CDR2 YYEEEE. CDR3 amino acids: CASSSQDSPTQETQYF. CDR3 nucleotides: TGTGCCAGCAGCTCCCAAGACAGCCCGACCCAAGAGACCCAGTACTTC.

The chain employs TRBV10-3 and TRBJ2-1; the D gene could be TRBD1 or TRBD2 (7 bases each). The V and J ends lost 8 bases and 5 bases respectively, with 16 bases between them. Germline V gene lookup returns CDR1 ENHRY and CDR2 SYGVKD. The CDR3 has 14 residues. CDR3 loop: CAIGGDREDNEQFF. The CDR3 DNA is TGTGCCATCGGGGGGGACAGAGAAGACAATGAGCAGTTCTTC.

A single count supports this clonotype. The chain is built from TRBV20-1 and TRBJ2-7; D remains unclear. The J call may be mistaken, given a closer DNA end match to TRBJ2-1. This CDR3 comprises 12 residues. Germline values: CDR1 DFQATT, CDR2 SNEGSKA (reference sequence). CDR3 sequence (DNA): TGCAGTGCTAGGTCTCAGGCTGGGGAGCAGTTCTTC. Amino acid sequence: CSARSQAGEQFF.

Details on this clonotype: The junction and the germline gene differ at one end; a read error may be behind it. This chain's CDR3 is CSAREPGLAKSIQYF. DNA for the CDR3: TGCAGTGCTAGAGAACCGGGACTAGCCAAAAGCATTCAGTACTTC. V and J are TRBV20-1 and TRBJ2-4; 9 positions match TRBD2. The CDR3 sequence is 15 residues long. Germline lookup yields CDR1 DFQATT and CDR2 SNEGSKA (reference sequence).